The rows below give T cell receptor beta chains drawn from one sample of a study of cytomegalovirus exposure and HLA in healthy donors. The method was immunoSEQ multiplex PCR; TCRdb's version includes in-frame clones alone and lacks a portion of them. Of over 150,000 clones listed, roughly 80% were seen once; the top ten hold 3.5% to 5.5%. Sequenced: PBMCs. The source is a man in his forties in good health and CMV-seronegative. The conserved cysteine and the conserved F or W are not part of the CDR3 here. Each record gives: V gene, J gene, CDR3 protein.

v_gene: TRBV2
j_gene: TRBJ1-2
CDR3aa: ASSDGVGDYGYP

v_gene: TRBV29-1
j_gene: TRBJ1-1
CDR3aa: SVNLMDMNTEAF

v_gene: TRBV5-8
j_gene: TRBJ2-2
CDR3aa: ASSLVAERELF

v_gene: TRBV4-1
j_gene: TRBJ1-6
CDR3aa: ASSQGGRQGASYNSPLH

v_gene: TRBV4-3
j_gene: TRBJ2-3
CDR3aa: ASSPGQGLDTQY

v_gene: TRBV9
j_gene: TRBJ2-7
CDR3aa: ASSVGGPGAYEQY

v_gene: TRBV10-1
j_gene: TRBJ2-7
CDR3aa: ASSPAGGYEQY

v_gene: TRBV30
j_gene: TRBJ2-3
CDR3aa: AWSVGGSTDTQY

v_gene: TRBV10-1
j_gene: TRBJ2-5
CDR3aa: ASSEGRGAAETQY

v_gene: TRBV19
j_gene: TRBJ2-1
CDR3aa: ASSIWEGGNEQF

v_gene: TRBV4-1
j_gene: TRBJ1-2
CDR3aa: ASSQEFSEYGYT

v_gene: TRBV27
j_gene: TRBJ1-5
CDR3aa: ASRGGPGQPQH

v_gene: TRBV30
j_gene: TRBJ1-2
CDR3aa: AWSPRDRRYYGYT

v_gene: TRBV4-2
j_gene: TRBJ1-5
CDR3aa: ASRLQGARPQH

v_gene: TRBV7-9
j_gene: TRBJ2-7
CDR3aa: ASSSRSTSGGAGGEQY

v_gene: TRBV4-1
j_gene: TRBJ1-4
CDR3aa: ASSQDRGRAATNEKLF

v_gene: TRBV16
j_gene: TRBJ1-1
CDR3aa: ASSLIRDTEAF

v_gene: TRBV7-2
j_gene: TRBJ2-1
CDR3aa: ASSLGGGNEQF

v_gene: TRBV19
j_gene: TRBJ2-2
CDR3aa: ASSSGIHTGELF

v_gene: TRBV30
j_gene: TRBJ1-6
CDR3aa: AWSRGTGQSSYNSPLH

v_gene: TRBV18
j_gene: TRBJ1-1
CDR3aa: ASSPRIAVGYLTEAF

v_gene: TRBV19
j_gene: TRBJ1-1
CDR3aa: ASSTTTGLNTEAF

v_gene: TRBV5-1
j_gene: TRBJ1-2
CDR3aa: ASSLGTGGGYT

v_gene: TRBV5-6
j_gene: TRBJ2-2
CDR3aa: ASSLVDRRKGELF

v_gene: TRBV2
j_gene: TRBJ1-2
CDR3aa: ASTTGPSNYGYT

v_gene: TRBV5-6
j_gene: TRBJ1-5
CDR3aa: ASSPGTEYQPQH

v_gene: TRBV27
j_gene: TRBJ2-5
CDR3aa: ASSPRTSGVFVETQY

v_gene: TRBV4-3
j_gene: TRBJ1-6
CDR3aa: ASSQGGNSPLH

v_gene: TRBV15
j_gene: TRBJ2-5
CDR3aa: ATSSPMTGKKETQY

v_gene: TRBV15
j_gene: TRBJ2-1
CDR3aa: ATSRDGLSGGTYNEQF

v_gene: TRBV5-4
j_gene: TRBJ2-7
CDR3aa: ASSLRGGHSYEQY

v_gene: TRBV5-6
j_gene: TRBJ1-2
CDR3aa: ASSLWGRNYGYT

v_gene: TRBV5-4
j_gene: TRBJ1-4
CDR3aa: ASSLDSGTGHRTNEKLF

v_gene: TRBV30
j_gene: TRBJ1-1
CDR3aa: AWSVMSTDQAF

v_gene: TRBV30
j_gene: TRBJ2-1
CDR3aa: ASEESSYNEQL

v_gene: TRBV13
j_gene: TRBJ2-3
CDR3aa: ASSPRDPSSTDTQY

v_gene: TRBV7-8
j_gene: TRBJ2-1
CDR3aa: ASSPRQGNNEQF

v_gene: TRBV7-9
j_gene: TRBJ1-4
CDR3aa: ASSLGGTDSEKLF

v_gene: TRBV4-1
j_gene: TRBJ1-1
CDR3aa: ASSQVRNTEAF

v_gene: TRBV21-1
j_gene: TRBJ1-2
CDR3aa: AKTGYGYT

v_gene: TRBV4-1
j_gene: TRBJ1-6
CDR3aa: ASSQGEQYYNSPLH

v_gene: TRBV7-9
j_gene: TRBJ1-5
CDR3aa: ASSGTASNQPQH

v_gene: TRBV6-5
j_gene: TRBJ2-7
CDR3aa: ASSYLGIYEQY

v_gene: TRBV7-8
j_gene: TRBJ2-7
CDR3aa: ASSYEQGRREQY

v_gene: TRBV7-9
j_gene: TRBJ2-2
CDR3aa: ASSLAWGRELF

v_gene: TRBV7-8
j_gene: TRBJ2-7
CDR3aa: ASSLRGKRVPEQY

v_gene: TRBV5-1
j_gene: TRBJ1-1
CDR3aa: ASSPRGGETEAF

v_gene: TRBV19
j_gene: TRBJ2-1
CDR3aa: ASLGLAGAFNEQF

v_gene: TRBV7-3
j_gene: TRBJ2-2
CDR3aa: ASSLTSGVPTGELF

v_gene: TRBV5-1
j_gene: TRBJ2-6
CDR3aa: ARHRENSGANVLT

v_gene: TRBV10-3
j_gene: TRBJ1-2
CDR3aa: AIETEDEGGNYGYT

v_gene: TRBV6-5
j_gene: TRBJ1-6
CDR3aa: ASSYSLMSDNSPLH

v_gene: TRBV30
j_gene: .
CDR3aa: AWSVGGRVTEQY